This TCR beta chain was sequenced during a study of CD8+ T cells in alopecia areata. Study overall: Treatment ran 6 to 18 months, with 6 months of follow-up afterward. Findings of the study overall: Clonality was higher in lesional than normal scalp, especially in alopecia totalis/universalis. TCR sharing across patients was less clear than in mice, possibly HLA-related.

Extracted RNA was reverse transcribed, and the resulting cDNA served as sequencing template. The protocol was immunoSEQ multiplex PCR, while the TCRdb copy is restricted to in-frame clones and leaves out a portion. The data hold roughly 150,000 clones, with 40% to 65% observed a single time. This clone occurred a few times. The antigen is unknown. Lesional scalp tissue (obtained by punch biopsy) and peripheral blood were collected from alopecia areata patients. The material sequenced was CD8+ T cells sorted from blood, taken at week 0. This receptor was obtained from a human donor with alopecia areata.

For the CDR3, the DNA is TGCAGCGTTGAATGGGGTGGGCGAAACTACAATGAGCAGTTCTTC. This gives the protein CSVEWGGRNYNEQFF. V is TRBV29-1 and J is TRBJ2-1; D gene ambiguous. V lost 2 bases, J lost 3 bases, and 14 bases lay in between. Germline V gene sequence: CDR1 SQVTM, CDR2 ANQGSEA. The CDR3 is 15 amino acids.